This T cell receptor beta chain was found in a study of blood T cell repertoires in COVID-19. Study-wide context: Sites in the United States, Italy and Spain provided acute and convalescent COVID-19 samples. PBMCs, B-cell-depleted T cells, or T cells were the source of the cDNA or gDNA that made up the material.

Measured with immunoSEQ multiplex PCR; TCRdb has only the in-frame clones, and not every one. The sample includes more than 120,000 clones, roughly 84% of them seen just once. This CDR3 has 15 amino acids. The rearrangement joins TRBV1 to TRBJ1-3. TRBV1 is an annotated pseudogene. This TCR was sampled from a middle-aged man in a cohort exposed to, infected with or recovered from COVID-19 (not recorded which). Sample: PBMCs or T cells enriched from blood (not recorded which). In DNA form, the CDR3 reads TGCACCAGCAACGCGGGGGACGGGTCTGGAAACACCATATATTTT. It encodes CTSNAGDGSGNTIYF.